This T cell receptor (beta chain) derives from a study of post-analysis software for immune sequencing data. The study's findings and limits: Samples from a shared batch, those prepared together, strongly co-clustered by F measure. The five TRBV segments detected at higher frequency in patients than in controls included TRBV5-6, TRBV5-1 and TRBV20-1. The study found significantly lower normalized Chao1 diversity in multiple sclerosis patients than in controls.

Germline loops: CDR1 PRHDT, CDR2 FYEKMQ (reference sequence). V was shortened by 0 bases and J by 2 bases, with 10 bases between the two germline ends. The CDR3 has 15 amino acids. Unique molecular identifiers featured in each of the TCR beta cDNA libraries. It was from about 0.94 to 9.7 million T cells that 500,000 or so cDNA molecules came. TCRdb analysed the PCR reads with MiXCR anew, one entry per CDR3 protein. In the table there are approximately 690,000 distinct CDR3 sequences, 59% of which are singletons. Comments on this clonotype: The target antigen is unknown.

The TCR was taken from a girl under 10 years old with multiple sclerosis. Sequencing was performed on blood. The chain couples TRBV13 to TRBJ1-1, with TRBD1 as a possible D gene (5 bases). This CDR3 is CASSLGVQVNTEAFF. The CDR3, as DNA: TGTGCCAGCAGCTTAGGGGTACAGGTCAACACTGAAGCTTTCTTT.